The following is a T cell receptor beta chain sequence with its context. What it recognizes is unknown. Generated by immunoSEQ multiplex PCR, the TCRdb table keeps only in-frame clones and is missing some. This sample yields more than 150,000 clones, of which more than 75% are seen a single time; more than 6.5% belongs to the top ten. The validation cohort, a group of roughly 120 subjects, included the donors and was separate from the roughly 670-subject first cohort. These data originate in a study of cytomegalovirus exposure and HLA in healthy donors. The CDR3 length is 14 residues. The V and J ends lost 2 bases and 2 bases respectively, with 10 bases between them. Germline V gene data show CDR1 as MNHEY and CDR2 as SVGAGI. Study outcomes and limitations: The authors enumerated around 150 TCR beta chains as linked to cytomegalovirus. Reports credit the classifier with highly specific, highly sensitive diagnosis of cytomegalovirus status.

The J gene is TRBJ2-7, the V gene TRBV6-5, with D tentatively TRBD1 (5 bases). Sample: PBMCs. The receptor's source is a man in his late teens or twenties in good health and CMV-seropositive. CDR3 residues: CASSYSAGPYEQYF. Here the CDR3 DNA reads TGTGCCAGCAGTTACAGCGCAGGGCCCTACGAGCAGTACTTC.